The 4 T cell receptor beta chains given below trace back to one sample, sequenced in a study of T cells in Graves' hyperthyroidism and ophthalmopathy. It was RNA transcripts that yielded the amplified TCR beta CDR3 regions. TCR CDR3 underwent first-round RT-PCR with the HTBI primer set. Each CDR3 protein gets one entry after TCRdb re-called the multiplex PCR reads with MiXCR. Of approximately 520,000 distinct CDR3 sequences listed, 20% are singletons. The sample comprised blood. The origin of the receptors is a man younger than 35 with Graves' hyperthyroidism.

This clonotype has at least ten counts. The chain combines TRBV6-1 with TRBJ1-1; D gene uncertain. The CDR3 covers 14 residues. CDR1 MNHNS and CDR2 SASEGT come from the germline V gene. Trimming stripped 7 bases from V and 6 bases from J, with 18 bases between. CDR3 protein: CASTSVRIGSEAFF. The CDR3 DNA sequence: TGTGCCAGCACCTCCGTCAGGATAGGCTCTGAAGCTTTCTTT.

The chain links TRBV29-1 to TRBJ2-7; D call uncertain. V was shortened by 4 bases and J by 2 bases, with 12 bases between the two germline ends. The V gene's germline CDR1 is SQVTM and CDR2 ANQGSEA. This CDR3 is built from 13 residues. CDR3 in DNA: TGCAGCGTTGTGGGCACCAACGCCTACGAGCAGTACTTC. As protein: CSVVGTNAYEQYF.

This clonotype was seen more than once but under ten times. The chain uses TRBV20-1 and TRBJ2-7; 7 bases are shared with TRBD2. V shed 2 bases, J shed 1 base, and the junction held 2 bases outside the gene matches. Germline CDR1 reads DFQATT; CDR2 reads SNEGSKA (reference sequence). CDR3 length equals 13 residues. The CDR3 coding sequence is TGCAGTGCTAGACTAGCGGCTTCCTACGAGCAGTACTTC. Translation gives CSARLAASYEQYF.

This clonotype was observed a few times. The J gene is TRBJ1-2, the V gene TRBV11-3, with TRBD1 matching 9 bases. The CDR3 contains 15 residues. Germline V lookup: CDR1 SGHNT, CDR2 YENEEA. V lost 5 bases, J lost 1 base, and 5 bases stayed unmatched. CDR3 DNA: TGTGCCAGCAGCCGGGGGACAGGGATTAACTATGGCTACACCTTC. It yields the protein CASSRGTGINYGYTF.